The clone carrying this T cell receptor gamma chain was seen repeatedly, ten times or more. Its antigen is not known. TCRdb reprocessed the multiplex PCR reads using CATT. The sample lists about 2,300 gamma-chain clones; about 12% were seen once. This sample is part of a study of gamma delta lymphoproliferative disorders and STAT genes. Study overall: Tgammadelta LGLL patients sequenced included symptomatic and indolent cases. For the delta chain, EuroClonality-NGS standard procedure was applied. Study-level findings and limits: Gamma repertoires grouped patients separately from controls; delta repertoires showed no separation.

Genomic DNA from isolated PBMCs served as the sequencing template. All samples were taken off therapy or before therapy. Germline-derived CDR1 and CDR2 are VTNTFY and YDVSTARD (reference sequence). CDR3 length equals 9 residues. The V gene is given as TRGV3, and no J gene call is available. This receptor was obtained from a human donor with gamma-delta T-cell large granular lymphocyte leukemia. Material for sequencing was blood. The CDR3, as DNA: TGTGCCACCTGGGACAGGCCTCTCTTT. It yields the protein CATWDRPLF.